This is a list of T cell receptor beta chains from one sample in a study of blood T cell repertoires in COVID-19. The assay was immunoSEQ multiplex PCR, and TCRdb's table has in-frame clones only and misses some. The table records roughly 380,000 clones, roughly nine tenths of them present only once. The sequenced material came from peripheral blood. Receptors originate from a woman aged 55-70 years with COVID-19, enrolled during active disease. Both conserved end residues are part of each CDR3. The D gene is left open where the match is weak. Clone size is not always given. Where it is, it says once, few, many or a class for expanded clones.

size,D,V,J,CDR3,DNA
NA,TRBD2,TRBV5-1,TRBJ2-3,CASSPSLADTDTQYF,TGCGCCAGCAGCCCCTCCCTAGCGGACACAGATACGCAGTATTTT
NA,TRBD1,TRBV4-2,TRBJ1-6,CASSRDRADSPLHF,TGTGCCAGCAGCCGGGACAGGGCAGATTCACCCCTCCACTTT
once,NA,TRBV18,TRBJ1-1,CATRLMNTEAFF,TGTGCCACCCGACTTATGAACACTGAAGCTTTCTTT
NA,NA,TRBV7-8,TRBJ1-2,CASSLGTGYYGYTF,TGTGCCAGCAGCTTAGGGACGGGGTACTATGGCTACACCTTC
NA,TRBD1,TRBV18,TRBJ1-2,CASSPPGQGANGYTF,TGTGCCAGCTCACCTCCGGGACAGGGGGCTAATGGCTACACCTTC
NA,TRBD1,TRBV7-7,TRBJ1-1,CASSAGQDTEAFF,TGTGCTAGCAGCGCCGGACAGGACACTGAAGCTTTCTTT
NA,NA,TRBV20-1,TRBJ2-5,CSASKRETQYF,TGCAGTGCTAGTAAGAGAGAGACCCAGTACTTC
NA,NA,TRBV2,TRBJ1-1,CASSQSKQGTEAFF,TGTGCCAGCAGCCAATCTAAACAGGGCACTGAAGCTTTCTTT
NA,NA,TRBV19,TRBJ1-3,CASSPGHGNTIYF,TGTGCCAGTAGCCCAGGGCACGGAAACACCATATATTTT
once,NA,TRBV2,TRBJ1-5,CASREQGLSNQPQHF,TGTGCCAGCAGGGAACAGGGCCTGAGCAATCAGCCCCAGCATTTT
NA,NA,TRBV25-1,TRBJ2-3,CASSRGGTFDTQYF,TGTGCCAGCTCTAGGGGGGGTACCTTTGATACGCAGTATTTT
NA,NA,TRBV19,TRBJ2-3,CASSIHWRPTTDTQYF,TGTGCCAGTAGTATCCACTGGCGGCCGACCACAGATACGCAGTATTTT
NA,NA,TRBV7-9,TRBJ2-7,CASSLVGTASGEQYF,TGTGCCAGCAGCTTAGTGGGGACTGCTTCAGGTGAGCAGTACTTC
NA,TRBD1,TRBV7-9,TRBJ1-2,CASSNPKTGSTF,TGTGCCAGCAGCAACCCTAAGACAGGGAGCACCTTC
NA,TRBD1,TRBV2,TRBJ1-4,CASSWTGENEKLFF,TGTGCCAGCAGTTGGACAGGGGAGAATGAAAAACTGTTTTTT
NA,TRBD2,TRBV13,TRBJ2-5,CASSFGLAGATEETQYF,TGTGCCAGCAGCTTCGGACTAGCGGGGGCAACAGAAGAGACCCAGTACTTC
NA,NA,TRBV6-5,TRBJ1-3,CASSYSRGNTIYF,TGTGCCAGCAGTTACTCTAGAGGAAACACCATATATTTT
NA,NA,TRBV12-5,TRBJ1-2,CASGLSGNYGYTF,TGTGCTAGTGGTTTGTCAGGGAATTATGGCTACACCTTC
NA,NA,TRBV29-1,TRBJ1-4,CSVSGQSATNEKLFF,TGCAGCGTTTCGGGACAATCCGCAACTAATGAAAAACTGTTTTTT
few,NA,TRBV5-5,TRBJ1-4,CASSLWNLQGYGEKLFF,TGTGCCAGCAGCTTGTGGAATTTACAGGGATACGGCGAAAAACTGTTTTTT
NA,NA,TRBV3-1/TRBV3-2,TRBJ1-2,CASSSRTRSYTF,TGTGCCAGCAGCTCCCGGACAAGGAGCTACACCTTC
NA,NA,TRBV28,TRBJ1-1,CASSPQGNTEAFF,TGTGCCAGCAGTCCACAGGGGAACACTGAAGCTTTCTTT